This T cell receptor beta chain came from a study of blood T cell repertoires in COVID-19. Study overall: Nucleic acid was either cDNA or gDNA, and it came from T cells, B-cell-depleted T cells, or PBMCs.

Per the study methods: Amplification of reference gene primers was used by the study to estimate nucleated cell counts. Repertoires were generated with immunoSEQ multiplex PCR, while TCRdb's copy carries only in-frame clones and drops some. V, J and clone size derive from that table, while D and trimming were established from the DNA sequence. The sample consists of 31,000 or so clones, 80% to 90% of them appearing once. CDR3 length: 14 amino acids. Germline CDR1 LNHDA, CDR2 SQIVND (reference sequence). After removal of 5 bases from V and 3 bases from J, the junction contained 6 bases not matched to a gene.

The chain joins TRBV19 to TRBJ1-2, with TRBD1 identical over 7 bases. The sequencing input was peripheral blood. The TCR sequence derives from a man of 80 years or more with acute or convalescent COVID-19. CDR3: CASSGRTGDYGYTF. CDR3 in DNA: TGTGCCAGTAGTGGACGGACAGGAGACTATGGCTACACCTTC.